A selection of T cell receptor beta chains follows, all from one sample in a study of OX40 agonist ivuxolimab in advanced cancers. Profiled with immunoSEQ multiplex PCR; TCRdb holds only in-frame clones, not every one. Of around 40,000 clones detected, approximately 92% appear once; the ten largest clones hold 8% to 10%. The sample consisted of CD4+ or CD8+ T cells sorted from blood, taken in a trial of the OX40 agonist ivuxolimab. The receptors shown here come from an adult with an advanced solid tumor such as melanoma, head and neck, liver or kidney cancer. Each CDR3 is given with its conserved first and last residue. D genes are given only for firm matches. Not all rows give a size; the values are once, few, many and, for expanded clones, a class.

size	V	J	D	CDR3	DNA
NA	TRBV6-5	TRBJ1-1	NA	CASSYGRAGTEAFF	TGTGCCAGCAGTTACGGCAGGGCTGGCACTGAAGCTTTCTTT
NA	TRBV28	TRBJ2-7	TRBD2	CASRLGTSGGYEQYF	TGTGCCAGCAGGCTTGGGACTAGCGGGGGGTACGAGCAGTACTTC
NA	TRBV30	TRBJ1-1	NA	CAWSVLGGMAEAFF	TGTGCCTGGAGTGTACTAGGGGGTATGGCTGAAGCTTTCTTT
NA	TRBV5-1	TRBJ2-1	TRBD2	CASSLLASGSSYNEQFF	TGCGCCAGCAGCTTGCTGGCTAGCGGGAGCTCCTACAATGAGCAGTTCTTC
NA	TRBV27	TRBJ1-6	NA	CASSPRGDGSPLHF	TGTGCCAGCAGCCCCCGGGGGGATGGTTCACCCCTCCACTTT
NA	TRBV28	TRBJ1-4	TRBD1	CASSLNRGGEKLFF	TGTGCCAGCAGTTTAAACAGGGGAGGCGAAAAACTGTTTTTT
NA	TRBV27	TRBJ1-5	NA	CASSLFRGWDQPQHF	TGTGCCAGCAGTTTATTTAGGGGATGGGATCAGCCCCAGCATTTT
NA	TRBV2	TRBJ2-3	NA	CASSEETRDTDTQYF	TGTGCCAGCAGTGAGGAGACAAGGGACACAGATACGCAGTATTTT
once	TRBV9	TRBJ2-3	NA	CASSLKTPSDTQYF	TGTGCCAGCAGCCTAAAGACACCGTCGGATACGCAGTATTTT
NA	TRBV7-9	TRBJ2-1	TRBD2	CASSPIGLAGNEQFF	TGTGCCAGCAGTCCGATCGGGCTAGCGGGGAATGAGCAGTTCTTC
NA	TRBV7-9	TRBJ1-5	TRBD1	CASSSGQRFNQPQHF	TGTGCCAGCAGCTCGGGACAGAGATTCAATCAGCCCCAGCATTTT
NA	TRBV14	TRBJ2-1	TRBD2	CASSQVGGGPDEQFF	TGTGCCAGCAGCCAAGTCGGGGGAGGGCCCGATGAGCAGTTCTTC
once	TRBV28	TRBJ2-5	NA	CASSTGTYQETQYF	TGTGCCAGCAGCACGGGTACTTACCAAGAGACCCAGTACTTC
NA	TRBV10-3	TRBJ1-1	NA	CAIHSPGGTEAFF	TGTGCCATCCACAGTCCGGGAGGCACTGAAGCTTTCTTT
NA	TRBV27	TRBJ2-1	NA	CASSLTGNKDEQFF	TGTGCCAGCAGTCTTACAGGGAACAAGGATGAGCAGTTCTTC
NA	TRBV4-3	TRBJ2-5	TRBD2	CASSHSFMTSGPETQYF	TGCGCCAGCAGCCATTCGTTTATGACTAGCGGGCCAGAGACCCAGTACTTC
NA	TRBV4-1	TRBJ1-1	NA	CASRAGSLLEAFF	TGCGCCAGCAGAGCGGGGAGCCTCCTTGAAGCTTTCTTT
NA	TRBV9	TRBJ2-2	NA	CASSVGRAGELFF	TGTGCCAGCAGCGTGGGACGGGCCGGGGAGCTGTTTTTT
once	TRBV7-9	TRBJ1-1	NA	CASSLRRENTEAFF	TGTGCCAGCAGCCTCAGACGGGAGAACACTGAAGCTTTCTTT
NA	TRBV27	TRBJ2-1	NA	CASSLGFSSYNEQFF	TGTGCCAGCAGTTTAGGCTTTAGCTCCTACAATGAGCAGTTCTTC
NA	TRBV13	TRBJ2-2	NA	CASSGTDRGNTGELFF	TGTGCCAGCAGTGGGACCGACCGGGGGAACACCGGGGAGCTGTTTTTT
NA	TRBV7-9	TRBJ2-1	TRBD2	CASSFLAGGNEQFF	TGTGCCAGCAGCTTTCTAGCGGGAGGCAATGAGCAGTTCTTC
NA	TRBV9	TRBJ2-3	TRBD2	CASSVGEGYLTDTQYF	TGTGCCAGCAGCGTAGGGGAGGGCTACCTCACAGATACGCAGTATTTT
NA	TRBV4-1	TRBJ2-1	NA	CASSQAQAPTGEQFF	TGCGCCAGCAGCCAAGCGCAAGCCCCAACCGGTGAGCAGTTCTTC
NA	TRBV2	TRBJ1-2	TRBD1	CASSEYPTGTGRKKGYTF	TGTGCCAGCAGTGAATATCCCACCGGGACAGGGAGGAAAAAGGGCTACACCTTC
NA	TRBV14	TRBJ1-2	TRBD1	CASSPRQGRGYTF	TGTGCCAGCAGCCCTAGACAGGGACGAGGCTACACCTTC
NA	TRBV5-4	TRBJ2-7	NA	CASSDGRSYEQYF	TGTGCCAGCAGCGACGGGCGCTCCTACGAGCAGTACTTC
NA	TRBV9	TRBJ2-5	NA	CASSHPDVGPGGTQYF	TGTGCCAGCAGCCACCCAGACGTCGGACCCGGAGGGACCCAGTACTTC
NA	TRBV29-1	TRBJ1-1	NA	CSVGTVNTEAFF	TGCAGCGTAGGGACGGTGAACACTGAAGCTTTCTTT
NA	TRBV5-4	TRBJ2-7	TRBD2	CAYSAGLAADEQYF	TGTGCCTACTCCGCGGGACTAGCGGCCGACGAGCAGTACTTC
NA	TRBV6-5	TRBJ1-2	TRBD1	CASSPRDSNYGYTF	TGTGCCAGCAGTCCTCGGGACAGTAACTATGGCTACACCTTC
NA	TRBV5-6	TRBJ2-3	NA	CASSLVRSRAALSTDTQYF	TGTGCCAGCAGCTTGGTAAGATCGCGAGCGGCCCTTAGCACAGATACGCAGTATTTT
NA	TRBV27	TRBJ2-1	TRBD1	CASSPQGIYNEQFF	TGTGCCAGCAGTCCACAGGGGATCTACAATGAGCAGTTCTTC
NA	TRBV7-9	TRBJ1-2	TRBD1	CASSRSDRENESYGYTF	TGTGCCAGCAGCCGCTCAGACAGGGAAAATGAGAGCTATGGCTACACCTTC
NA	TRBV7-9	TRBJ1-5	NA	CASSSYNSNQPQHF	TGTGCCAGCAGCTCATACAATAGCAATCAGCCCCAGCATTTT
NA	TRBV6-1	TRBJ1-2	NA	CASSEAGGRFGYTF	TGTGCCAGCAGTGAAGCGGGAGGTAGATTTGGCTACACCTTC
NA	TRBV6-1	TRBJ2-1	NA	CASSLRDPSYNEQFF	TGTGCCAGCAGTCTCCGGGACCCCTCCTACAATGAGCAGTTCTTC
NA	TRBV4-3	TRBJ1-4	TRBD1	CASSQDTGEEKLFF	TGCGCCAGCAGCCAGGACACAGGGGAGGAAAAACTGTTTTTT
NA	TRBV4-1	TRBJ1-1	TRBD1	CASSPFGGVGGKAEAFF	TGCGCCAGCAGCCCGTTTGGGGGGGTAGGGGGCAAGGCTGAAGCTTTCTTT
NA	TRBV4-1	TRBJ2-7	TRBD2	CASSQASGIHEQYF	TGCGCCAGCAGCCAAGCCAGCGGGATCCACGAGCAGTACTTC
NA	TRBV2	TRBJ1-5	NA	CASSNRDTLDQPQHF	TGTGCCAGCTCCAATCGGGACACCCTCGATCAGCCCCAGCATTTT
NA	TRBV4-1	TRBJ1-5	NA	CASSQLISNQPQHF	TGCGCCAGCAGCCAATTGATAAGCAATCAGCCCCAGCATTTT
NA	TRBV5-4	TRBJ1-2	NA	CASSQTAKANYGYTF	TGTGCCAGCAGCCAGACAGCGAAAGCTAACTATGGCTACACCTTC
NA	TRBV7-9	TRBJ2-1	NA	CASSLARVVRNEQFF	TGTGCCAGCAGCTTGGCCAGGGTAGTGAGGAATGAGCAGTTCTTC
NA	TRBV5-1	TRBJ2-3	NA	CASSSPGGGLVADTQYF	TGCGCCAGCAGCTCCCCAGGGGGGGGACTAGTTGCAGATACGCAGTATTTT
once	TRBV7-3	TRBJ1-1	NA	CASRRTVNTEAFF	TGTGCCAGCCGTAGGACAGTGAACACTGAAGCTTTCTTT
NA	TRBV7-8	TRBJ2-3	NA	CASSFDTTDTQYF	TGTGCCAGCAGCTTCGACACGACAGATACGCAGTATTTT
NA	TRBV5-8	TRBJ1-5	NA	CASSPVLPAQHF	TGTGCCAGCAGCCCCGTACTACCGGCCCAGCATTTT
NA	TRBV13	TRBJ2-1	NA	CASSPQGSYNEQFF	TGTGCCAGCAGCCCTCAGGGCTCATACAATGAGCAGTTCTTC
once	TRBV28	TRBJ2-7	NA	CASKGRTPNYSYEQYF	TGTGCCAGCAAGGGGCGGACGCCAAATTACTCCTACGAGCAGTACTTC
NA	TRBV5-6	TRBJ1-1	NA	CASSRGLVEAFF	TGTGCCAGCAGCCGAGGTTTGGTTGAAGCTTTCTTT
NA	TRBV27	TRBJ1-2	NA	CASRAAGDWGYTF	TGTGCCAGCAGAGCCGCAGGGGATTGGGGCTACACCTTC
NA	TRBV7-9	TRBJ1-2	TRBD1	CASSSGLQGDGYGYTF	TGTGCCAGCAGCTCCGGACTACAGGGGGATGGCTATGGCTACACCTTC